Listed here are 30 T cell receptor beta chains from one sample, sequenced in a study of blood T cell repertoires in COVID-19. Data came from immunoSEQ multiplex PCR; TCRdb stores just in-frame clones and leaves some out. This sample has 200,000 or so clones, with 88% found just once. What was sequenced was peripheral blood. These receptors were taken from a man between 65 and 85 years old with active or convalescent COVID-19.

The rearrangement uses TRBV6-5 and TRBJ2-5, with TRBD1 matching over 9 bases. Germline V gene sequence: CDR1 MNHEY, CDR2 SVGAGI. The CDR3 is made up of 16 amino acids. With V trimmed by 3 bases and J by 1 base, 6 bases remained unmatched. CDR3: CASSYPGQGGQETQYF. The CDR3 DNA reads TGTGCCAGCAGTTATCCGGGACAGGGAGGCCAAGAGACCCAGTACTTC.

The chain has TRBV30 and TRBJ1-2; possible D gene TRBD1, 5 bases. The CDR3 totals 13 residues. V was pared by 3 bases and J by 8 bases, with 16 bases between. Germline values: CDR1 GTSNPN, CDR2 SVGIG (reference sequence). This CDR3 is CAWRHSRRGGYTF. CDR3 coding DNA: TGTGCCTGGAGGCACTCTCGACGGGGGGGCTACACCTTC.

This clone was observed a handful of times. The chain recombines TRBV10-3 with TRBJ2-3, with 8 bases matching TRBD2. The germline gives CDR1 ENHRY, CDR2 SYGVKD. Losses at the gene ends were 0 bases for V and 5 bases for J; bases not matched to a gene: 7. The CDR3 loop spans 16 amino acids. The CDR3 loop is CAISESNTGGGDTQYF. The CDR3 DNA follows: TGTGCCATCAGTGAGTCTAATACGGGAGGGGGAGATACGCAGTATTTT.

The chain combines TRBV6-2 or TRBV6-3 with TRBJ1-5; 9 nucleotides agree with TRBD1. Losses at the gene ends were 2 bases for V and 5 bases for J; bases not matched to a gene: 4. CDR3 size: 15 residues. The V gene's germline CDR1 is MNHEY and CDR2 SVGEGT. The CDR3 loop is CASSYGDRVYQPQHF. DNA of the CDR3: TGTGCCAGCAGTTACGGGGACAGGGTCTATCAGCCCCAGCATTTT.

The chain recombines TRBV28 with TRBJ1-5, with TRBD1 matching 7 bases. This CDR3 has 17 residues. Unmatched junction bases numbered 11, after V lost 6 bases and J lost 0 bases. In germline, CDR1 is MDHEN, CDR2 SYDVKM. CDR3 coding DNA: TGTGCCAGCAGATTCGGGACAGTCGGTTATAGCAATCAGCCCCAGCATTTT. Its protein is CASRFGTVGYSNQPQHF.

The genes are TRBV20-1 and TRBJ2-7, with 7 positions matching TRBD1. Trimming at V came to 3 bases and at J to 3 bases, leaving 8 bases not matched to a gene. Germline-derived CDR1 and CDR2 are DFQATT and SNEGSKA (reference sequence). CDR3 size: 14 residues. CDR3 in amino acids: CSASHGGQIYEQYF. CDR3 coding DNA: TGCAGTGCTAGTCATGGGGGACAGATCTACGAGCAGTACTTC.

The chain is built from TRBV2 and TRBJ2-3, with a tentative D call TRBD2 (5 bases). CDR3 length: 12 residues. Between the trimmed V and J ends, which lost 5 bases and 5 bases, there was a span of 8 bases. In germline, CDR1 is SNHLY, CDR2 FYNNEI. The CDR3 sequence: CASSLLGDTQYF. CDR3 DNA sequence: TGTGCCAGCAGTTTACTAGGAGATACGCAGTATTTT. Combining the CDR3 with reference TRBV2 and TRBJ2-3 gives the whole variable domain EPEVTQTPSHQVTQMGQEVILRCVPISNHLYFYWYRQILGQKVEFLVSFYNNEISEKSEIFDDQFSVERPDGSNFTLKIRSTKLEDSAMYFCASSLLGDTQYFGPGTRLTVL.

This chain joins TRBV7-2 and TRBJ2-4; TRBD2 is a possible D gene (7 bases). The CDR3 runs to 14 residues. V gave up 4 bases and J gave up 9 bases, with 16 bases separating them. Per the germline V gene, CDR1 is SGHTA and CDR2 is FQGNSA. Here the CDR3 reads CASSWGGGQAIQYF. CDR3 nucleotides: TGTGCCAGCAGCTGGGGGGGCGGCCAGGCCATTCAGTACTTC.

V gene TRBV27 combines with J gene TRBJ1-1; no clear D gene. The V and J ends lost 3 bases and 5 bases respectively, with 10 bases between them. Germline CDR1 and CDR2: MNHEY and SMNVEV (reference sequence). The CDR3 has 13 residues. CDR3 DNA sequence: TGTGCCAGCAGTTTTCTGGAGAAGACTGAAGCTTTCTTT. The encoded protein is CASSFLEKTEAFF.

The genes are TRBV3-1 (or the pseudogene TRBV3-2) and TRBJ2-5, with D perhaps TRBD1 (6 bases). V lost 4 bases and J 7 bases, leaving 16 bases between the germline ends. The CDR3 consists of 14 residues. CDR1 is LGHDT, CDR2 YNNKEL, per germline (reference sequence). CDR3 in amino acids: CASSPPTLRGTQYF. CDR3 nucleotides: TGTGCCAGCAGCCCTCCTACCCTCAGGGGGACCCAGTACTTC.

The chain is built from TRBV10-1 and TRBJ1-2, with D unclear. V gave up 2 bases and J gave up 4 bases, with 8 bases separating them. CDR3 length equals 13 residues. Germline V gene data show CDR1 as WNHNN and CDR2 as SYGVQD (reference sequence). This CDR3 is CASSEGPSYGYTF. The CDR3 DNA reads TGCGCCAGCAGTGAGGGCCCCTCCTATGGCTACACCTTC.

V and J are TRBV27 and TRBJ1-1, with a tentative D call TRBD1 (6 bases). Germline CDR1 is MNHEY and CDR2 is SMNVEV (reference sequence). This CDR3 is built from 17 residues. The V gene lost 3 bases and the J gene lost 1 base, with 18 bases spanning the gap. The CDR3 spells CASSFPGQRPRNTEAFF. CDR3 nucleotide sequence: TGTGCCAGCAGTTTCCCGGGACAAAGGCCCAGGAACACTGAAGCTTTCTTT.

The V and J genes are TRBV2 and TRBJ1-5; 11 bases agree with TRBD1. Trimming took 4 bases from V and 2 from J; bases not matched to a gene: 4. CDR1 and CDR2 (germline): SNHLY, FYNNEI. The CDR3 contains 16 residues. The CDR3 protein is CASSVGTGGGNQPQHF. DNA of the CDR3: TGTGCCAGCAGTGTGGGGACAGGGGGTGGCAATCAGCCCCAGCATTTT.

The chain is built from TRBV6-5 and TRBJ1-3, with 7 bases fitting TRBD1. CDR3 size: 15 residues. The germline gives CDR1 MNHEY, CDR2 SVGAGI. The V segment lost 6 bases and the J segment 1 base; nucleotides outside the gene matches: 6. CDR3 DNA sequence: TGTGCCAGCAGATCCGGGACAGATTCTGGAAACACCATATATTTT. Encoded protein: CASRSGTDSGNTIYF.

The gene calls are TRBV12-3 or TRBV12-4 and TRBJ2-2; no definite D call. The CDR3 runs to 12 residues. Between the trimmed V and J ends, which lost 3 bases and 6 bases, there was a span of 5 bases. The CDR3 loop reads CASSFFPGELFF. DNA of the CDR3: TGTGCCAGCAGTTTCTTCCCCGGGGAGCTGTTTTTT.

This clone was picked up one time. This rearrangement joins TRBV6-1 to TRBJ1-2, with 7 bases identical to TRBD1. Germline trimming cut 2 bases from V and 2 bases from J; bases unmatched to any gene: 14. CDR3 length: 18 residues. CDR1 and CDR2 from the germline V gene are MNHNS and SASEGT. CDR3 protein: CASSEKASSYRGNYGYTF. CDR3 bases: TGTGCCAGCAGTGAAAAGGCTAGTAGCTACAGGGGCAACTATGGCTACACCTTC.

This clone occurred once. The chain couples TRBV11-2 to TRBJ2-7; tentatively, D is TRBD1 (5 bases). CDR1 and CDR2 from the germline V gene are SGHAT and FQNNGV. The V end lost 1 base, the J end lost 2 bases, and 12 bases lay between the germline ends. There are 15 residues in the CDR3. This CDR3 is CASSLVRVGAYEQYF. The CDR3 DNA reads TGTGCCAGCAGCTTAGTCAGGGTGGGTGCCTACGAGCAGTACTTC.

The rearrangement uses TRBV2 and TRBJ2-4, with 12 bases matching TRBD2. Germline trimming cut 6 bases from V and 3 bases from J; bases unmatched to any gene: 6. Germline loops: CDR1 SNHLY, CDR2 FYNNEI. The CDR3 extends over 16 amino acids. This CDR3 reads CASSPLAGGGKNIQYF. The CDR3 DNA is TGTGCCAGCAGCCCACTAGCGGGGGGTGGCAAAAACATTCAGTACTTC.

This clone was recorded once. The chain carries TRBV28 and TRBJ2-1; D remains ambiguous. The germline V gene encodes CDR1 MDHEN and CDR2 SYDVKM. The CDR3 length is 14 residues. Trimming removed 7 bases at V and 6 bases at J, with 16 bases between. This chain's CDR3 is CASNQHPTGNEQFF. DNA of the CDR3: TGTGCCAGCAACCAGCACCCGACGGGCAATGAGCAGTTCTTC.

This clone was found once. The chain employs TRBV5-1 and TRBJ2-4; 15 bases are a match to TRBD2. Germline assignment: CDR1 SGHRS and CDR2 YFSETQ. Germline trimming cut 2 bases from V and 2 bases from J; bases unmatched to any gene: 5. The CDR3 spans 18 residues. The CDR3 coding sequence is TGCGCCAGCAGCTTAGGGACTAGCGGGGGGCTGTCCAAAAACATTCAGTACTTC. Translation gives CASSLGTSGGLSKNIQYF.

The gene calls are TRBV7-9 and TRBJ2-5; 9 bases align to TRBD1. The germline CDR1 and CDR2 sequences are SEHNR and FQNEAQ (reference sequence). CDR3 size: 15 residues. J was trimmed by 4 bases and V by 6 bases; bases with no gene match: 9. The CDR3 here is CASRTPGQGRETQYF. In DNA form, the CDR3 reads TGTGCCAGCAGAACCCCGGGACAGGGACGAGAGACCCAGTACTTC.

The CDR3 region has the DNA TGTGCCAGCAGCCAAGTTCCTAGCGGGAGTTACGAGCAGTACTTC. This sequence encodes CASSQVPSGSYEQYF. The chain employs TRBV3-1 (or the pseudogene TRBV3-2) and TRBJ2-7; 10 bases map to TRBD2. In germline, CDR1 is LGHDT, CDR2 YNNKEL (reference sequence). The V and J ends lost 1 base and 4 bases, in that order; junction bases with no gene match: 4. The CDR3 contains 15 residues.

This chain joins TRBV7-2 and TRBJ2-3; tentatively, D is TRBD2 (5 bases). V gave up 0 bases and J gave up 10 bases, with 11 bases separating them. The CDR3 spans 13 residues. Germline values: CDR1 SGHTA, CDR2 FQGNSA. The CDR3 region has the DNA TGTGCCAGCAGCTTAGCGGTCCCTAGCTCGCAGTATTTT. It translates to CASSLAVPSSQYF.

The CDR3 spells CASSSPRGRDEQYF. For the CDR3, the DNA is TGTGCCAGCAGTTCCCCTCGGGGTAGGGATGAGCAGTACTTC. The V call is TRBV6-5, the J call TRBJ2-7; possible D gene TRBD2, 5 bases. Germline assignment: CDR1 MNHEY and CDR2 SVGAGI. The V gene lost 4 bases and the J gene lost 7 bases, with 17 bases spanning the gap. The CDR3 is 14 amino acids.

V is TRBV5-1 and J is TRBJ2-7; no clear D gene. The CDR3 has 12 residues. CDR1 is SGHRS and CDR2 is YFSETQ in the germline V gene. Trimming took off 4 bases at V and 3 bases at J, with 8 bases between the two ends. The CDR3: CASSPDNYEQYF. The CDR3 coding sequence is TGCGCCAGCAGCCCAGACAACTACGAGCAGTACTTC.

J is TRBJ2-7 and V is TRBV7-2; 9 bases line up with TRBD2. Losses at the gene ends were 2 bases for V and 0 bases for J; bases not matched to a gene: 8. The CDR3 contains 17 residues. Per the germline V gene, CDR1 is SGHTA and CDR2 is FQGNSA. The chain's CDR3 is CASSLRAGGDTSYEQYF. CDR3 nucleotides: TGTGCCAGCAGCTTAAGGGCGGGAGGGGATACCTCCTACGAGCAGTACTTC.

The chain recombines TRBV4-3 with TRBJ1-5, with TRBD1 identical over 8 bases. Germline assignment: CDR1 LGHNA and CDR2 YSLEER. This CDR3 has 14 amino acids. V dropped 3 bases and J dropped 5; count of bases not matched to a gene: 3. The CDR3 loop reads CASSQLQGDQPQHF. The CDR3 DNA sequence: TGCGCCAGCAGCCAGCTACAGGGGGATCAGCCCCAGCATTTT.

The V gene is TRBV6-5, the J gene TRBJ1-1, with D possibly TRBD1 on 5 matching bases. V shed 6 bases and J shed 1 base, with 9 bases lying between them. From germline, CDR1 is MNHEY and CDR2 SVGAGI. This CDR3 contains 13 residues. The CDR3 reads CASSLGQNTEAFF. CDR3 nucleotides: TGTGCCAGCAGCCTAGGACAGAACACTGAAGCTTTCTTT.

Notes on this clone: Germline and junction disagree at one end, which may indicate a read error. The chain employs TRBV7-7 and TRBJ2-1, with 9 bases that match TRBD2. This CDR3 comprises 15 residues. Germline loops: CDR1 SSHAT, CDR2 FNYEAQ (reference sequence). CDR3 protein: CASSFQRGATDEQFF. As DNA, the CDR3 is TGTGCTAGCAGCTTTCAGCGGGGGGCAACCGATGAGCAGTTCTTC.

For the CDR3, the DNA is TGTGCCAGCAGCTTAGGGCAGGGGACCCGAGAGACCCAGTACTTC. Its protein product is CASSLGQGTRETQYF. V and J are TRBV7-2 and TRBJ2-5, with D perhaps matching TRBD1 (6 bases). Germline values: CDR1 SGHTA, CDR2 FQGNSA. CDR3 size: 15 residues. Trimming removed 1 base from V and 4 bases from J, with 13 bases in between.